This entry concerns a single T cell receptor (beta chain). The target antigen is unknown. PCR amplification relied on 60 Vbeta primers (plus 13 Jbeta primers). Assay: immunoSEQ multiplex PCR; the TCRdb copy retains only in-frame clones and omits some. This sample has 110,000 to 150,000 clones, with about 75% found just once. This entry belongs to a study of cytomegalovirus exposure and HLA in healthy donors. Turning to the study itself: Unique TCR beta sequences numbering 95 million to 130 million came from 150 million to 200 million T cells in an earlier analysis. Whole-study findings and limits: In the analysis, some V segments, TRBV6-2 and TRBV6-3 included, were excluded as indistinguishable. A classifier reportedly called cytomegalovirus status with high sensitivity and specificity. Cytomegalovirus-associated TCR beta chains were listed, numbering some 150.

CDR1 is SNHLY and CDR2 is FYNNEI in the germline V gene. V shed 6 bases and J 8 bases; nucleotides not matched to a gene: 10. This CDR3 has 14 amino acids. The receptor's source is a man aged 25-40 years in good health and CMV-seronegative. The chain links TRBV2 to TRBJ1-2; 9 nucleotides align to TRBD1. Sequenced input: PBMCs. The CDR3 loop is CASSRTGTGFGYTF. In DNA, the CDR3 is TGTGCCAGCAGCAGAACCGGGACAGGGTTCGGCTACACCTTC.